This entry features one T cell receptor (beta chain) sequence. This CDR3 spans 15 amino acids. The V gene lost 2 bases and the J gene lost 2 bases, with 11 bases spanning the gap. CDR1 is SGDLS and CDR2 is YYNGEE in the germline V gene. The data originate from a study of blood T cell repertoires in COVID-19. Study-level background: Researchers got acute and convalescent COVID-19 samples from the United States, Italy and Spain. T cells, B-cell-depleted T cells, or PBMCs provided the cDNA or gDNA that served as material.

Authors' methods: Amplification with reference gene primers provided the estimates of nucleated cell counts. Profiling relied on immunoSEQ multiplex PCR, and the TCRdb table lists in-frame clones only, not all of them. That table supplies the V and J calls and clone size; D and trimming were determined from the DNA. Of 180,000 or so clones in the sample, 76% were seen once. The origin of this receptor is a woman between 50 and 59 years old with active or convalescent COVID-19. The sample was peripheral blood. The chain carries TRBV9 and TRBJ2-1; TRBD2 might be the D (6 bases). CDR3 DNA: TGTGCCAGCAGCGTGGGGACTCCGCCCTACAATGAGCAGTTCTTC. Protein sequence: CASSVGTPPYNEQFF. The full variable domain, completed using reference TRBV9 and TRBJ2-1, is DSGVTQTPKHLITATGQRVTLRCSPRSGDLSVYWYQQSLDQGLQFLIQYYNGEERAKGNILERFSAQQFPDLHSELNLSSLELGDSALYFCASSVGTPPYNEQFFGPGTRLTVL.